This T cell receptor (beta chain) was sequenced in a study of identical twins. General observations from the study: Some out-of-frame alpha sequences were shared by twins, and these showed excess low generation probability.

On this clonotype: Its antigen is still unknown.

MiXCR, run by TCRdb on the 5' RACE reads, gives a single entry per CDR3 protein. There are around 1.7 million distinct CDR3 sequences in the sample; roughly a third occur only once, and 0.27% lies in the top ten. The sequence was collected from a newborn girl in good health. The specimen sequenced was cord blood.

The CDR3 reads CAIRATGYNEKLFF. CDR3 in DNA: TGTGCCATCAGAGCGACAGGGTATAATGAAAAACTGTTTTTT. The chain combines TRBV10-3 with TRBJ1-4, with 7 bases fitting TRBD1. This CDR3 has 14 amino acids. Germline values: CDR1 ENHRY, CDR2 SYGVKD. Trimming cost V 6 bases and J 4 bases; bases outside gene matches: 5.